The next 15 T cell receptor beta chains were all read from a single sample in a study of early T cells in non-severe SARS-CoV-2 infection. TCRdb reanalysed the 5' RACE reads using MiXCR and keeps one entry per CDR3 protein. In the table there are 70,000 to 95,000 distinct CDR3 sequences, approximately 10% of which are singletons. Material: whole blood. The receptor source for this set is an adult who was a healthcare worker with PCR-confirmed SARS-CoV-2 infection or an uninfected control (not recorded which).

This clonotype was detected only a few times. This chain joins TRBV5-1 and TRBJ2-5; 8 bases are shared with TRBD1. J lost 4 bases, V lost 4 bases, and 6 bases had no gene match. Germline CDR1 reads SGHRS; CDR2 reads YFSETQ. The CDR3 extends over 14 amino acids. The CDR3 sequence is CASSTGQGAETQYF. The CDR3 DNA sequence: TGCGCCAGCAGCACCGGACAGGGAGCAGAGACCCAGTACTTC.

This clonotype was seen more than once but under ten times. This rearrangement joins TRBV2 to TRBJ2-1; no clear D gene. The CDR3 runs to 11 residues. Looked up from germline, CDR1 is SNHLY and CDR2 is FYNNEI. V dropped 5 bases and J dropped 3 bases, with 2 bases sitting between them. Written as DNA, the CDR3 is TGTGCCAGCAGTTACTACAATGAGCAGTTCTTC. The encoded protein is CASSYYNEQFF.

This clonotype was detected a few times. The chain uses TRBV11-2 and TRBJ1-2, with TRBD1 identical over 7 bases. CDR3 length: 14 amino acids. In germline, CDR1 is SGHAT, CDR2 FQNNGV. Trimming took 5 bases from V and 5 from J; bases not matched to a gene: 8. CDR3 sequence: CASSPTAGGYGYTF. In DNA form, the CDR3 reads TGTGCCAGCAGCCCCACCGCAGGGGGATATGGCTACACCTTC.

This clonotype was observed at least ten times. This sequence joins TRBV12-3 or TRBV12-4 and TRBJ1-5; TRBD1 matches at 7 bases. V lost 6 bases and J lost 3; bases outside the gene matches: 14. CDR3 length: 17 residues. CDR3: CASSPSQYRGANQPQHF. Here the CDR3 DNA reads TGTGCCAGCAGCCCTTCACAGTACAGGGGTGCCAATCAGCCCCAGCATTTT.

This clonotype was counted at least ten times. The J gene is TRBJ1-1, the V gene TRBV6-5, with D tentatively TRBD1 (5 bases). The CDR3 spans 15 residues. The germline CDR1 and CDR2 sequences are MNHEY and SVGAGI. V lost 0 bases and J lost 8, with 16 bases in between. As DNA, the CDR3 is TGTGCCAGCAGTTACTCGAAGGGGAGCCGCTGGGAAGCTTTCTTT. Encoded protein: CASSYSKGSRWEAFF.

The DNA for the CDR3 is TGCAGCGTTGGAGGACGGGGGGGCCAAGAGACCCAGTACTTC. This sequence encodes CSVGGRGGQETQYF. V usage is TRBV29-1 and J usage is TRBJ2-5, with 8 bases lining up with TRBD2. From germline, CDR1 is SQVTM and CDR2 ANQGSEA. The CDR3 extends over 14 amino acids. V lost 4 bases, J lost 1 base, and 5 bases stayed unmatched.

This rearrangement joins TRBV29-1 to TRBJ2-5, with 9 bases that match TRBD2. J lost 2 bases, V lost 2 bases, and 6 bases had no gene match. The CDR3 contains 15 residues. Germline V gene sequence: CDR1 SQVTM, CDR2 ANQGSEA. CDR3 coding DNA: TGCAGCGTTGAACTAGCGGGGAGGGGGCAAGAGACCCAGTACTTC. As protein: CSVELAGRGQETQYF.

This clonotype was recorded many times. The chain joins TRBV29-1 to TRBJ1-4, with D perhaps TRBD1 (6 bases). The germline CDR1 and CDR2 sequences are SQVTM and ANQGSEA. Trimming shortened V by 5 bases and J by 11 bases, and 18 bases separated the two germline ends. CDR3 length: 13 residues. The CDR3 is CSVTRGSKDKLFF. The CDR3 DNA reads as TGCAGCGTTACCAGGGGCTCTAAGGACAAACTGTTTTTT. The entire variable domain, with the rest obtained from reference TRBV29-1 and TRBJ1-4, is as follows: SAVISQKPSRDICQRGTSLTIQCQVDSQVTMMFWYRQQPGQSLTLIATANQGSEATYESGFVIDKFPISRPNLTFSTLTVSNMSPEDSSIYLCSVTRGSKDKLFFGSGTQLSVL.

This clonotype was found many times. In nucleotides, the CDR3 is TGCAGCGTTGAAGGGACTAGCGGGGGATACAATGAGCAGTTCTTC. It encodes CSVEGTSGGYNEQFF. This chain links TRBV29-1 with TRBJ2-1; 13 bases fit TRBD2. Germline CDR1 is SQVTM and CDR2 is ANQGSEA. Trimming at V came to 1 base and at J to 4 bases, leaving 1 base not matched to a gene. The CDR3 is made up of 15 amino acids.

Ten or more counts support this clonotype. The genes are TRBV3-1 and TRBJ2-2; perhaps TRBD2 as D (6 bases). Germline V gives CDR1 LGHDT, CDR2 YNNKEL (reference sequence). This CDR3 contains 15 residues. The V gene lost 1 base and the J gene lost 2 bases, with 8 bases spanning the gap. The CDR3, as DNA: TGTGCCAGCAGCCAAGGCGGGGCAAACACCGGGGAGCTGTTTTTT. As protein: CASSQGGANTGELFF.

The chain carries TRBV12-5 and TRBJ2-3; a weak D match, TRBD2 (7 bases). The CDR3 extends over 14 amino acids. V lost 4 bases and J lost 4, with 12 bases in between. Germline lookup yields CDR1 LGHNT and CDR2 FRNRAP. CDR3 in amino acids: CASGSSGGPDTQYF. The CDR3 DNA follows: TGTGCTAGTGGTTCGTCCGGGGGGCCAGATACGCAGTATTTT.

This clonotype showed up just a few times. The rearrangement uses TRBV29-1 and TRBJ2-5; 11 bases map to TRBD1. The CDR3 is 14 residues long. V was pared by 6 bases and J by 11 bases, with 14 bases of the junction left unmatched. CDR1 and CDR2 (germline): SQVTM, ANQGSEA. The CDR3 DNA follows: TGCAGCGTGGTCCTGGACAGGGGGCGTTTTACTCAGTACTTC. Its translation is CSVVLDRGRFTQYF.

The V call is TRBV2, the J call TRBJ1-5, with D unclear. Between the trimmed V and J ends, which lost 5 bases and 5 bases, there was a span of 4 bases. Per the germline V gene, CDR1 is SNHLY and CDR2 is FYNNEI. The CDR3 sequence is 11 residues long. The CDR3 sequence: CASSWDQPQHF. The CDR3 nucleotides are TGTGCCAGCAGTTGGGATCAGCCCCAGCATTTT.

This clonotype was observed many times. The chain combines TRBV5-5 with TRBJ1-2, with D possibly matching TRBD1 (5 bases). CDR3 length equals 13 residues. Trimming pared 7 bases from V and 5 bases from J, leaving 15 bases between. CDR1 is SGHKS and CDR2 is YYEKEE in the germline V gene (reference sequence). The CDR3 coding sequence is TGTGCCAGCTCCTCGCTAGGGGAATATGGCTACACCTTC. This gives the protein CASSSLGEYGYTF. Complete variable domain (other parts from reference TRBV5-5 and TRBJ1-2): DAGVTQSPTHLIKTRGQQVTLRCSPISGHKSVSWYQQVLGQGPQFIFQYYEKEERGRGNFPDRFSARQFPNYSSELNVNALLLGDSALYLCASSSLGEYGYTFGSGTRLTVV.

This clonotype was detected a few times. This chain links TRBV7-9 with TRBJ1-2; D remains ambiguous. Per the germline V gene, CDR1 is SEHNR and CDR2 is FQNEAQ (reference sequence). This CDR3 comprises 13 residues. Trimming took off 3 bases at V and 4 bases at J, with 9 bases between the two ends. CDR3 sequence (DNA): TGTGCCAGCAGCTTCTCGTCGATCTATGGCTACACCTTC. It specifies CASSFSSIYGYTF.